This paragraph covers one T cell receptor beta chain sequence. Its antigen is currently unknown. Germline-derived CDR1 and CDR2 are SGHAT and FQDESV (reference sequence). This CDR3 spans 15 amino acids. Trimming took 5 bases from V and 8 from J; bases not matched to a gene: 10. These data originate in a study of T cell responses to AZD1222 COVID-19 vaccine. Method: immunoSEQ multiplex PCR; TCRdb's copy keeps in-frame clones and lacks some. Among 150,000 to 200,000 clones listed, 88% were seen once. The study, taken as a whole, reports: It was only after the peak T cell response that any repertoires were sampled.

This chain links TRBV11-1 with TRBJ2-1, with TRBD1 matching 9 bases. Sample: peripheral blood, taken 28 days after the second AZD1222 dose. This clonotype was obtained from an adult who received the AZD1222 COVID-19 vaccine. The CDR3 nucleotides are TGTGCCAGCAGCCGAGCGGGACAGGGTATCTATGAGCAGTTCTTC. Residues: CASSRAGQGIYEQFF.